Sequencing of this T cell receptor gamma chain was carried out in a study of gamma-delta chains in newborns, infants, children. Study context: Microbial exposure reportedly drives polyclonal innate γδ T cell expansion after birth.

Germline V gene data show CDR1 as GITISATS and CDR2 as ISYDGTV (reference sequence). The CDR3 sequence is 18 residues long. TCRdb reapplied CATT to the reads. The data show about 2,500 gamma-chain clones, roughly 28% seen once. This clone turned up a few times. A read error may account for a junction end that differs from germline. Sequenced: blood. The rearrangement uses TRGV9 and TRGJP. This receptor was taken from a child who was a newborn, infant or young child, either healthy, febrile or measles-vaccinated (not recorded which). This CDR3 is CALWEIPGEELGEKIKVF. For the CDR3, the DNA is TGTGCCTTGTGGGAGATCCCTGGGGAGGAGTTGGGCGAAAAAATCAAGGTATTT.